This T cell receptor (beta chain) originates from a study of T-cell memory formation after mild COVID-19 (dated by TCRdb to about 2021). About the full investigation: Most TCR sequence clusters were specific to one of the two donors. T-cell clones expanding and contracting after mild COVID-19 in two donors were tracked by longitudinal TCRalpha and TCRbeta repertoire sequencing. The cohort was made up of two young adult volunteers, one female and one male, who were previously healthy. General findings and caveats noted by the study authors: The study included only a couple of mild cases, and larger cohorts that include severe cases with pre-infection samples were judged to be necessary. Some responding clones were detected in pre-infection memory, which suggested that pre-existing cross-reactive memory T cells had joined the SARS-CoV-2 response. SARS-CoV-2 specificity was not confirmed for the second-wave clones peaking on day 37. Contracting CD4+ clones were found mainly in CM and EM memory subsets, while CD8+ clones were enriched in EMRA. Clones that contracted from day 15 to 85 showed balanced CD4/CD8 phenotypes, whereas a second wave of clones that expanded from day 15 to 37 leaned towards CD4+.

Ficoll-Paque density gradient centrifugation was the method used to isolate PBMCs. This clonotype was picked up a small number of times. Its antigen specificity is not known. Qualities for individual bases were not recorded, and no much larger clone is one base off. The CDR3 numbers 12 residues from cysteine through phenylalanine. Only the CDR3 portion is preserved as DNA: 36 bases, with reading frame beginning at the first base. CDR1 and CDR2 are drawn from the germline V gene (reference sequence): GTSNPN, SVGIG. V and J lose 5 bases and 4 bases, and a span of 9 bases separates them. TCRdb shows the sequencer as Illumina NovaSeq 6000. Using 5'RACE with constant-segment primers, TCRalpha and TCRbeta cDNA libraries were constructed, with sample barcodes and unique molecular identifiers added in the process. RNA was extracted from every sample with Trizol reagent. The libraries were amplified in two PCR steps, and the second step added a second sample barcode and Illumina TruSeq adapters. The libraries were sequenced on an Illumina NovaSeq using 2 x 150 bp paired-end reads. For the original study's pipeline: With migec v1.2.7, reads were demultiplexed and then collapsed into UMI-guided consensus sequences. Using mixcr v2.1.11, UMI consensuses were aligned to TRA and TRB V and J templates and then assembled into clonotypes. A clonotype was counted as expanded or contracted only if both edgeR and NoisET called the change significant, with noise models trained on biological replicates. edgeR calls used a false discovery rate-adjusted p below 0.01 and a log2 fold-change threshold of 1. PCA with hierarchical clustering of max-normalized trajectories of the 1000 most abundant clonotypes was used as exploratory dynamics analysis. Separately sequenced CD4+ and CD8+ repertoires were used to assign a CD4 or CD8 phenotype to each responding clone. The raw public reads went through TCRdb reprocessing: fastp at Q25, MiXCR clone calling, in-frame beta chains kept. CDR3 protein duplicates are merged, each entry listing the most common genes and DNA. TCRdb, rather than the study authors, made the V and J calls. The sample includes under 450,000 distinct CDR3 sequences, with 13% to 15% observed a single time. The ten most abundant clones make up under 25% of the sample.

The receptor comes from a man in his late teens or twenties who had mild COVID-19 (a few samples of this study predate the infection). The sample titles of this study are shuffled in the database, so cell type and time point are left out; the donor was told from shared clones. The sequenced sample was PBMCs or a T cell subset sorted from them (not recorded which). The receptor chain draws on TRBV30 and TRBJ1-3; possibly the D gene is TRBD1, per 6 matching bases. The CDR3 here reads CAWSRGGNTIYF. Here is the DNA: TGTGCCTGGTCCAGGGGAGGAAACACCATATATTTT.